These 6 T cell receptor beta chains originate from one sample sequenced in a study of blood T cells in healthy people across ages. Sample-barcoded 5' priming and a J-beta primer mix drove a second PCR of about 7 to 12 cycles. TCRdb re-analysed the 5' RACE reads in MiXCR, keeping a single row per CDR3 protein. The data hold about 640,000 distinct CDR3 sequences, with about 43% observed a single time. The material sequenced was blood. These receptors originate from a man older than 75 in good health.

This clonotype came up a few times. The rearrangement uses TRBV18 and TRBJ2-5; 8 bases are shared with TRBD2. The CDR3 loop spans 13 amino acids. The germline gives CDR1 KGHSH, CDR2 LQKENI. With V trimmed by 3 bases and J by 11 bases, 8 bases remained unmatched. In DNA, the CDR3 is TGTGCCAGCTCACCCCCGGGACTAGAGCGGCAGTACTTC. Translating gives CASSPPGLERQYF. Variable domain in full (rest from reference TRBV18 and TRBJ2-5): NAGVMQNPRHLVRRRGQEARLRCSPMKGHSHVYWYRQLPEEGLKFMVYLQKENIIDESGMPKERFSAEFPKEGPSILRIQQVVRGDSAAYFCASSPPGLERQYFGPGTRLLVL.

This clonotype has only one observation. This clone may be a read error of a much larger clone one base away. The chain employs TRBV4-3 and TRBJ2-7; D is unclear. The length of the CDR3 is 15 residues. Per the germline V gene, CDR1 is LGHNA and CDR2 is YSLEER. CDR3 loop: CASSQDVFGSHEQYF. Written as DNA, the CDR3 is TGCGCCAGCAGCCAAGATGTCTTCGGCTCCCACGAGCAGTACTTC.

This clonotype has a single count. The rearrangement joins TRBV6-1 to TRBJ2-1; D is possibly TRBD1 (5 bases). CDR1 is MNHNS, CDR2 SASEGT, per germline. V lost 7 bases and J 0 bases, leaving 10 bases between the germline ends. The CDR3 has 14 amino acids. The CDR3, as DNA: TGTGCCAGCATGGGGCCGAGCTCCTACAATGAGCAGTTCTTC. This translates into CASMGPSSYNEQFF.

Of note for this clonotype: Sequence at one end of the junction differs from germline and may be a read error. The J gene is TRBJ2-2, the V gene TRBV29-1; 10 bases fit TRBD1. CDR1 and CDR2 from the germline V gene are SQVTM and ANQGSEA. CDR3 length: 14 amino acids. The CDR3 spells CSAVDRGNTRELFF. The DNA for the CDR3 is TGCAGCGCTGTGGACAGGGGGAACACCCGGGAGCTGTTTTTT.

At least ten counts were recorded for this clonotype. This chain links TRBV29-1 with TRBJ2-7; unclear D gene. CDR1 SQVTM and CDR2 ANQGSEA come from the germline V gene. The CDR3 is made up of 13 amino acids. The ends were cut back, 6 bases at V and 3 bases at J, with 15 bases in the middle. In DNA form, the CDR3 reads TGCAGCGTAGTGACCAATTCTGTCTACGAGCAGTACTTC. This sequence encodes CSVVTNSVYEQYF.

This clonotype has only a few counts. The chain has TRBV12-3 or TRBV12-4 and TRBJ2-1, with 9 bases lining up with TRBD2. The V segment lost 6 bases and the J segment 2 bases; nucleotides outside the gene matches: 5. This CDR3 contains 15 residues. The DNA for the CDR3 is TGTGCCAGCAGCCTGACTAGCGGACCCTACAATGAGCAGTTCTTC. This encodes CASSLTSGPYNEQFF.